The 21 T cell receptor beta chains in this list originate from one sample, sequenced in a study of Ad26.COV2.S vaccination and SARS-CoV-2 variants. Regarding treatment: around 19 received Ad26.COV2.S at low or high dose, single or two shots; roughly five received placebo; per-sample allocation not given. Specimen acquisition occurred on day 63 following the initial vaccine or placebo injection. Clones were sequenced by immunoSEQ multiplex PCR, and TCRdb holds only the in-frame ones, with some missing. The sample has roughly 400,000 clones; roughly 90% are singletons. Sequences were derived from peripheral blood, sampled in a trial of Ad26.COV2.S vaccine versus placebo. Receptors were obtained from a person aged 18-65 years who received the Ad26.COV2.S COVID-19 vaccine or a placebo.

In its sample, this clone was seen once. This chain uses TRBV9 with TRBJ1-4, with 9 bases aligning to TRBD1. Per germline, CDR1 SGDLS and CDR2 YYNGEE. The length of the CDR3 is 15 residues. The ends lost 4 bases at V and 5 bases at J; junction bases unmatched: 6. The CDR3 protein is CASSPTGGPNEKLFF. CDR3 bases: TGTGCCAGCAGCCCAACAGGGGGCCCCAATGAAAAACTGTTTTTT.

J is TRBJ2-7 and V is TRBV6-5; the D call may be TRBD1 or TRBD2 (6 bases each). This CDR3 spans 13 amino acids. CDR1 is MNHEY and CDR2 is SVGAGI in the germline V gene. Trimming took off 8 bases at V and 6 bases at J, with 17 bases between the two ends. CDR3 sequence: CASETVGGREQYF. DNA of the CDR3: TGTGCCAGCGAGACCGTCGGGGGCCGCGAGCAGTACTTC.

The V and J genes are TRBV30 and TRBJ1-1; TRBD1 is a possible D gene (5 bases). Germline CDR1 is GTSNPN and CDR2 is SVGIG (reference sequence). V was trimmed by 1 base and J by 4 bases, leaving 10 bases between them. This CDR3 has 13 residues. This chain's CDR3 is CAWSARRATEAFF. Written as DNA, the CDR3 is TGTGCCTGGAGTGCCCGCAGGGCCACTGAAGCTTTCTTT.

Concerning this clone: The sample carries other DNA sequences with the same CDR3. The genes are TRBV18 and TRBJ1-3; 10 bases are shared with TRBD1. This CDR3 comprises 15 residues. Trimming at V came to 3 bases and at J to 4 bases, leaving 3 bases not matched to a gene. CDR1 is KGHSH and CDR2 is LQKENI in the germline V gene. CDR3 DNA sequence: TGTGCCAGCTCACCCGACAGGGGGCCAGGAAACACCATATATTTT. Translated, it gives CASSPDRGPGNTIYF.

The rearrangement links TRBV5-1 to TRBJ1-6; the D is unclear. Germline CDR1 and CDR2: SGHRS and YFSETQ. Deletions cut 0 bases from V and 8 bases from J, with 6 bases between. This CDR3 has 13 residues. The CDR3: CASSLVRDSPLHF. The CDR3 DNA follows: TGCGCCAGCAGCTTGGTGCGGGATTCACCCCTCCACTTT. Variable domain in full (rest from reference TRBV5-1 and TRBJ1-6): KAGVTQTPRYLIKTRGQQVTLSCSPISGHRSVSWYQQTPGQGLQFLFEYFSETQRNKGNFPGRFSGRQFSNSRSEMNVSTLELGDSALYLCASSLVRDSPLHFGNGTRLTVT.

The gene calls are TRBV9 and TRBJ2-1; D unresolved. This CDR3 has 16 amino acids. V was clipped by 2 bases and J by 1 base, with 13 bases between them. Germline CDR1 and CDR2: SGDLS and YYNGEE. In DNA form, the CDR3 reads TGTGCCAGCAGCGTGGTATCGGATTTTTCCTACAATGAGCAGTTCTTC. Its protein is CASSVVSDFSYNEQFF.

This chain joins TRBV7-6 and TRBJ1-1, with D maybe TRBD1 (5 bases). V was clipped by 1 base and J by 0 bases, with 15 bases between them. The germline CDR1 and CDR2 sequences are SGHVS and FNYEAQ. CDR3 length: 17 residues. The CDR3 region has the DNA TGTGCCAGCAGCTTAGAGTTATGGGGGGAACTGAACACTGAAGCTTTCTTT. This gives the protein CASSLELWGELNTEAFF.

This chain joins TRBV5-1 and TRBJ2-3; D is uncertain. Trimming removed 1 base at V and 2 bases at J, with 11 bases between. The CDR3 totals 15 residues. Germline lookup yields CDR1 SGHRS and CDR2 YFSETQ. CDR3 in DNA: TGCGCCAGCAGCTTGCAAGGAGAGCACACAGATACGCAGTATTTT. This sequence encodes CASSLQGEHTDTQYF.

The V gene is TRBV4-1, the J gene TRBJ2-7; TRBD1 agrees at 7 bases. The length of the CDR3 is 15 residues. V shed 0 bases, J shed 3 bases, and the junction held 5 bases outside the gene matches. CDR1 and CDR2 (germline): MGHRA, YSYEKL. The DNA of the CDR3 is TGCGCCAGCAGCCAAGAACCAGCAGGGGGCTACGAGCAGTACTTC. Translated: CASSQEPAGGYEQYF.

The gene calls are TRBV7-9 and TRBJ2-7; weak D call: TRBD1 (6 bases). The CDR3 extends over 11 amino acids. Trimming stripped 4 bases from V and 10 bases from J, with 11 bases between. The germline CDR1 and CDR2 sequences are SEHNR and FQNEAQ (reference sequence). This CDR3 reads CASSSGENQYF. CDR3 in DNA: TGTGCCAGCAGCTCAGGGGAGAACCAGTACTTC.

This clone was counted a single time. The chain combines TRBV7-2 with TRBJ2-3, with D possibly being TRBD2 (5 bases). Trimming stripped 5 bases from V and 4 bases from J, with 13 bases between. This CDR3 comprises 14 residues. The germline V gene encodes CDR1 SGHTA and CDR2 FQGNSA. The CDR3 loop reads CASSPGSRADTQYF. Written as DNA, the CDR3 is TGTGCCAGCAGCCCGGGGAGCCGCGCAGATACGCAGTATTTT.

This clone was counted once. This chain uses TRBV6-2 or TRBV6-3 with TRBJ1-2; D possibly corresponds to TRBD1 (5 bases). The CDR3 runs 16 residues. V shed 5 bases and J shed 0 bases, with 16 bases lying between them. Germline CDR1 MNHEY, CDR2 SVGEGT. CDR3 region: CASSTPRGPANYGYTF. For the CDR3, the DNA is TGTGCCAGCAGTACCCCGAGGGGACCAGCTAACTATGGCTACACCTTC.

This sequence joins TRBV5-6 and TRBJ2-1; D is uncertain. CDR3 size: 13 residues. The V end lost 4 bases, the J end lost 5 bases, and 10 bases lay between the germline ends. Germline V gives CDR1 SGHDT, CDR2 YYEEEE. CDR3 DNA sequence: TGTGCCAGCAGCCGAGGACCTAACAATGAGCAGTTCTTC. This gives the protein CASSRGPNNEQFF.

The J gene is TRBJ1-6, the V gene TRBV7-8, with D possibly matching TRBD1 (6 bases). This CDR3 has 13 residues. The V end was cut by 3 bases, the J end by 12 bases, with 12 bases between. CDR1 and CDR2 from the germline V gene are SGHVS and FQNEAQ. CDR3 protein: CASSFKQGGPLHF. CDR3 in DNA: TGTGCCAGCAGCTTTAAACAGGGAGGACCCCTCCACTTT.

As for this clone: One junction end does not reproduce the germline sequence, and a read error may be involved. The genes are TRBV5-1 and TRBJ2-7; 10 bases map to TRBD1. Germline CDR1 and CDR2: SGHRS and YFSETQ. This CDR3 has 16 amino acids. The CDR3 DNA reads as TGCGCCCGCAGCGGCGGGGGGACAGGGGCTTCCTACGAGCAGTACTTC. Translation gives CARSGGGTGASYEQYF.

V usage is TRBV11-2 and J usage is TRBJ2-1; no reliable D call. CDR1 is SGHAT, CDR2 FQNNGV, per germline. Trimming took 5 bases from V and 4 from J, leaving 15 bases between them. CDR3 length: 15 residues. The CDR3 here is CASSQGASDYNEQFF. CDR3 DNA: TGTGCCAGCAGCCAAGGAGCTAGTGATTACAATGAGCAGTTCTTC.

The rearrangement uses TRBV12-5 and TRBJ1-1, with D hard to call. Trimming pared 3 bases from V and 2 bases from J, leaving 19 bases between. In germline, CDR1 is LGHNT, CDR2 FRNRAP. The CDR3 consists of 17 residues. DNA of the CDR3: TGTGCTAGTGGTTTATTGGTGGTACAGTTCAAAAACACTGAAGCTTTCTTT. Encoded protein: CASGLLVVQFKNTEAFF.

In its sample, this clone was seen a few times. The chain joins TRBV4-1 to TRBJ1-2, with a possible D match to TRBD1 (6 bases). This CDR3 spans 14 amino acids. In germline, CDR1 is MGHRA, CDR2 YSYEKL. V lost 4 bases and J lost 2, with 11 bases in between. As DNA, the CDR3 is TGCGCCAGCAGCCCCTCGGGGGGCAACTATGGCTACACCTTC. It encodes CASSPSGGNYGYTF.

The chain couples TRBV7-5 to TRBJ2-7; the table calls TRBD2, which could not be checked here. TRBV7-5 is a known pseudogene. The CDR3 sequence is 16 residues long. CDR3: CARSLRGTSGSYEQYF. As DNA, the CDR3 is TGTGCCAGAAGCTTAAGAGGGACTAGCGGATCCTACGAGCAGTACTTC.

V gene TRBV11-2 combines with J gene TRBJ2-7; 12 bases align to TRBD2. CDR3 length: 16 amino acids. Germline CDR1 is SGHAT and CDR2 is FQNNGV. Trimming took 7 bases from V and 2 from J; bases not matched to a gene: 9. CDR3 sequence (DNA): TGTGCCAGCATCCAGGGGACTAGCGGGTACACCTACGAGCAGTACTTC. Its translation: CASIQGTSGYTYEQYF.

The V and J genes are TRBV29-1 and TRBJ1-2; 7 bases fit TRBD1. V lost 6 bases, J lost 7 bases, and 5 bases stayed unmatched. The germline CDR1 and CDR2 sequences are SQVTM and ANQGSEA. This CDR3 comprises 11 residues. CDR3 nucleotide sequence: TGCAGCGTCTACAGGGGTTCTGGCTACACCTTC. This encodes CSVYRGSGYTF.